The 13 T cell receptor beta chains below all came from one sample that was sequenced in a study of technical replicates of blood from several donors. Data came from immunoSEQ multiplex PCR; TCRdb stores just in-frame clones and leaves some out. In the table there are 65,000 to 95,000 clones, roughly 93% of which are singletons. The sequencing sample was made of T cells isolated from PBMCs. All receptors come from a human donor in good health.

The gene calls are TRBV5-1 and TRBJ2-3, with 12 bases matching TRBD2. V dropped 0 bases and J dropped 5; count of bases not matched to a gene: 4. CDR1 is SGHRS, CDR2 YFSETQ, per germline. This CDR3 region has 16 residues. The CDR3 DNA follows: TGCGCCAGCAGCTTGGCTAGCGGGGGGGCAGGAGATACGCAGTATTTT. Protein: CASSLASGGAGDTQYF. Supplemented by reference TRBV5-1 and TRBJ2-3, the full variable domain reads KAGVTQTPRYLIKTRGQQVTLSCSPISGHRSVSWYQQTPGQGLQFLFEYFSETQRNKGNFPGRFSGRQFSNSRSEMNVSTLELGDSALYLCASSLASGGAGDTQYFGPGTRLTVL.

The chain joins TRBV28 to TRBJ1-2; the D gene is possibly TRBD1 (6 bases). Trimming cost V 6 bases and J 6 bases, with 17 bases left between them. Germline lookup yields CDR1 MDHEN and CDR2 SYDVKM. The CDR3 covers 14 residues. The CDR3: CASRKSGTRNGYTF. For the CDR3, the DNA is TGTGCCAGCAGAAAATCCGGGACACGGAATGGCTACACCTTC.

This clone was counted a single time. This rearrangement joins TRBV9 to TRBJ2-6, with D unresolved. The CDR3 sequence is 17 residues long. Germline V gene data show CDR1 as SGDLS and CDR2 as YYNGEE. V was shortened by 0 bases and J by 0 bases, with 10 bases between the two germline ends. CDR3 region: CASSVGPIRSGANVLTF. In DNA form, the CDR3 reads TGTGCCAGCAGCGTAGGGCCGATCCGCTCTGGGGCCAACGTCCTGACTTTC.

This chain links TRBV29-1 with TRBJ2-7; D possibly corresponds to TRBD1 (6 bases). The germline CDR1 and CDR2 sequences are SQVTM and ANQGSEA. CDR3 length: 11 residues. V lost 6 bases and J 10 bases, leaving 16 bases between the germline ends. CDR3 region: CSVPFRGIQYF. The CDR3 nucleotides are TGCAGCGTGCCGTTCAGGGGAATCCAGTACTTC.

The chain recombines TRBV30 with TRBJ2-7; D is unresolved. The CDR3 sequence is 10 residues long. Deletions cut 1 base from V and 5 bases from J, with 3 bases between. The V gene's germline CDR1 is GTSNPN and CDR2 SVGIG (reference sequence). The CDR3 DNA reads as TGTGCCTGGAGTGGAGACGAGCAGTACTTC. Its translation is CAWSGDEQYF.

This clone has just one count. Here the CDR3 reads CASSSLLAGLTGELFF. In DNA form, the CDR3 reads TGTGCCAGCAGCTCCCTACTAGCGGGGTTGACCGGGGAGCTGTTTTTT. The chain carries TRBV11-2 and TRBJ2-2, with 10 bases matching TRBD2. CDR3 length: 16 residues. V lost 4 bases to trimming and J lost 5 bases; unmatched junction nucleotides: 7. Germline CDR1 SGHAT, CDR2 FQNNGV.

The chain recombines TRBV7-9 with TRBJ2-3; D is possibly TRBD1 (6 bases). V lost 4 bases to trimming and J lost 1 base, with 12 bases between them. Germline V gives CDR1 SEHNR, CDR2 FQNEAQ (reference sequence). This CDR3 has 15 amino acids. In nucleotides, the CDR3 is TGTGCCAGCAGCTGGGGGCAGGGGCGCACAGATACGCAGTATTTT. It translates to CASSWGQGRTDTQYF.

This rearrangement joins TRBV5-8 to TRBJ2-2; the match to TRBD1 covers 7 bases. The junction had 1 base not matched to a gene; V was cut back by 4 bases and J by 1 base. From germline, CDR1 is SGHTS and CDR2 YDEGEE. The CDR3 has 14 amino acids. CDR3 nucleotide sequence: TGTGCCAGCAGCAGGGGGCTGAACACCGGGGAGCTGTTTTTT. Translated: CASSRGLNTGELFF.

The chain employs TRBV6-1 and TRBJ1-5; D is ambiguous. The V end was cut by 4 bases, the J end by 3 bases, with 10 bases between. Germline V CDR1 and CDR2: MNHNS, SASEGT. CDR3 length equals 14 residues. The CDR3 DNA follows: TGTGCCAGCAGTGTAAGCGGCGACAATCAGCCCCAGCATTTT. This gives the protein CASSVSGDNQPQHF.

The chain has TRBV7-9 and TRBJ2-1; TRBD1 aligns across 11 bases. The junction had 3 bases not matched to a gene; V was cut back by 5 bases and J by 0 bases. The CDR3 is 16 residues long. CDR1 is SEHNR, CDR2 FQNEAQ, per germline (reference sequence). Written as DNA, the CDR3 is TGTGCCAGCAGCGGACAGGGGGCTAGCTCCTACAATGAGCAGTTCTTC. This translates into CASSGQGASSYNEQFF. Full variable domain (outside the CDR3, taken from reference TRBV7-9 and TRBJ2-1): DTGVSQNPRHKITKRGQNVTFRCDPISEHNRLYWYRQTLGQGPEFLTYFQNEAQLEKSRLLSDRFSAERPKGSFSTLEIQRTEQGDSAMYLCASSGQGASSYNEQFFGPGTRLTVL.

The V call is TRBV12-5, the J call TRBJ1-1; TRBD1 aligns across 8 bases. CDR1 is LGHNT, CDR2 FRNRAP, per germline. Trimming cost V 4 bases and J 4 bases; bases outside gene matches: 17. The CDR3 contains 18 residues. CDR3 coding DNA: TGTGCTAGTGGTTCGCGGTACACTGTGCAGGGGGCGACCACTGAAGCTTTCTTT. Amino acids: CASGSRYTVQGATTEAFF.

The V gene is TRBV10-3, the J gene TRBJ2-1, with no clear D. This CDR3 has 14 amino acids. Germline CDR1 and CDR2: ENHRY and SYGVKD. The V end was cut by 0 bases, the J end by 6 bases, with 9 bases between. CDR3 loop: CAISESAQINEQFF. The CDR3 coding sequence is TGTGCCATCAGTGAGTCGGCACAGATCAATGAGCAGTTCTTC.

This clone occurred once. The J gene is TRBJ2-7, the V gene TRBV6-1; TRBD2 matches 13 bases. The junction had 8 bases not matched to a gene; V was cut back by 4 bases and J by 5 bases. Germline V lookup: CDR1 MNHNS, CDR2 SASEGT. The CDR3 consists of 16 residues. CDR3: CASSGRLAGGFHEQYF. In DNA, the CDR3 is TGTGCCAGCAGTGGCCGACTAGCGGGAGGTTTCCACGAGCAGTACTTC.